The 18 T cell receptor beta chains below come from one sample, sequenced in a study of T cells in Graves' hyperthyroidism and ophthalmopathy. From RNA transcripts, TCR beta CDR3 regions were amplified. The HTBI primer set was used in a first-round RT-PCR of the TCR CDR3. MiXCR was run by TCRdb on the multiplex PCR reads, yielding one entry per CDR3 protein. This table has over 500,000 distinct CDR3 sequences, 15% to 20% appearing once. What was sequenced was blood. The receptors were sampled from a woman aged 30 to 39 with Graves' ophthalmopathy.

This clonotype has only a few counts. V usage is TRBV6-1 and J usage is TRBJ2-4; 7 nucleotides line up with TRBD1. V shed 4 bases, J shed 7 bases, and the junction held 4 bases outside the gene matches. Per the germline V gene, CDR1 is MNHNS and CDR2 is SASEGT. The CDR3 is 13 residues long. The CDR3 coding sequence is TGTGCCAGCAGTGGACAGGGTGCGAACATTCAGTACTTC. Residues: CASSGQGANIQYF.

This clonotype was recorded a few times. The CDR3 sequence is CASSLGTTEAFF. The DNA for the CDR3 is TGTGCCAGCAGTTTAGGGACAACTGAAGCTTTCTTT. The V gene is TRBV28, the J gene TRBJ1-1, with D possibly matching TRBD1 (6 bases). Germline CDR1 MDHEN, CDR2 SYDVKM. The ends were cut back, 2 bases at V and 5 bases at J, with 6 bases in the middle. This CDR3 region has 12 residues.

This clonotype was seen many times. The genes are TRBV13 and TRBJ2-3, with D possibly matching TRBD2 (6 bases). The V end was cut by 5 bases, the J end by 3 bases, with 15 bases between. CDR3 size: 15 residues. Germline values: CDR1 PRHDT, CDR2 FYEKMQ (reference sequence). CDR3 nucleotides: TGTGCCAGCAGCCCATTCGGGGACTCGACAGATACGCAGTATTTT. Its translation: CASSPFGDSTDTQYF.

This clonotype was counted only a few times. The gene calls are TRBV7-2 and TRBJ2-4, with D possibly matching TRBD2 (5 bases). CDR1 and CDR2 (germline): SGHTA, FQGNSA. CDR3 length equals 15 residues. V was cut by 5 bases and J by 0 bases, with 11 bases left in between. The CDR3 DNA sequence: TGTGCCAGCAGCCCCGTAGGACTAGCCAAAAACATTCAGTACTTC. Translated, it gives CASSPVGLAKNIQYF.

As for this clonotype: Being one base from a much bigger clone, this may be a read error. The J gene is TRBJ2-7, the V gene TRBV20-1; D is unclear. CDR3 length: 14 amino acids. Germline CDR1 is DFQATT and CDR2 is SNEGSKA (reference sequence). Trimming shortened V by 6 bases and J by 7 bases, and 22 bases separated the two germline ends. DNA of the CDR3: TGCAGTGCGGTGCTATGGAACGGGTACAATGAGCAGTACTTC. Its protein is CSAVLWNGYNEQYF.

This clonotype was observed at least ten times. V gene TRBV2 combines with J gene TRBJ2-1, with D unclear. Between the trimmed V and J ends, which lost 5 bases and 0 bases, there was a span of 8 bases. The CDR3 extends over 14 amino acids. CDR1 is SNHLY and CDR2 is FYNNEI in the germline V gene. Written as DNA, the CDR3 is TGTGCCAGCAGTTCGGATACCTCCTACAATGAGCAGTTCTTC. It encodes CASSSDTSYNEQFF.

This clonotype occurred many times. The J gene is TRBJ2-7, the V gene TRBV7-9; maybe TRBD1 (6 bases). Germline V gene sequence: CDR1 SEHNR, CDR2 FQNEAQ (reference sequence). The CDR3 runs to 12 residues. Trimming took off 6 bases at V and 4 bases at J, with 10 bases between the two ends. Written as DNA, the CDR3 is TGTGCCAGCAGTCCAGGGGATTACGAGCAGTACTTC. Its translation is CASSPGDYEQYF.

This clonotype appeared many times. The rearrangement joins TRBV11-2 to TRBJ1-4, with D unresolved. The CDR3 extends over 13 amino acids. V lost 3 bases and J lost 8, with 10 bases in between. Germline CDR1 SGHAT, CDR2 FQNNGV. The CDR3 DNA sequence: TGTGCCAGCAGCTTGGGGAAGGCGGAAAAACTGTTTTTT. Translating gives CASSLGKAEKLFF.

This clonotype came up many times. The chain has TRBV3-1 and TRBJ2-2; no reliable D call. This CDR3 region has 12 residues. Germline CDR1 and CDR2: LGHDT and YNNKEL (reference sequence). Trimming took 3 bases from V and 5 from J, leaving 4 bases between them. The CDR3, as DNA: TGTGCCAGCAGCCATGGTACCGGGGAGCTGTTTTTT. Amino acid sequence: CASSHGTGELFF.

In this sample, this clonotype turned up many times. The chain is built from TRBV7-2 and TRBJ1-5, with 8 bases aligning to TRBD1. The germline gives CDR1 SGHTA, CDR2 FQGNSA. The CDR3 is made up of 12 amino acids. Unmatched junction bases numbered 4, after V lost 3 bases and J lost 12 bases. The CDR3 coding sequence is TGTGCCAGCAGCTTGGACAGGGTGGTCCAGCATTTT. Amino acid sequence: CASSLDRVVQHF.

This clonotype was recorded many times. This sequence joins TRBV14 and TRBJ2-3; 7 nucleotides match TRBD2. V was pared by 2 bases and J by 2 bases, with 4 bases of the junction left unmatched. Germline CDR1 SGHDN, CDR2 FVKESK. The CDR3 is 15 residues long. CDR3 DNA: TGTGCCAGCAGCCAACTAGCGGAAGACACAGATACGCAGTATTTT. It codes for CASSQLAEDTDTQYF.

This clonotype was counted a single time. This sequence joins TRBV15 and TRBJ2-5; a weak D match, TRBD2 (6 bases). Germline values: CDR1 LNHNV, CDR2 YYDKDF (reference sequence). V was pared by 1 base and J by 3 bases, with 6 bases between. The CDR3 has 13 amino acids. The CDR3 is CATSRVAEETQYF. The CDR3 DNA sequence: TGTGCCACCAGCAGAGTAGCGGAAGAGACCCAGTACTTC.

This clonotype was observed a few times. The rearrangement uses TRBV9 and TRBJ1-1; TRBD1 agrees at 7 bases. Germline values: CDR1 SGDLS, CDR2 YYNGEE. The CDR3 totals 15 residues. The junction had 8 bases not matched to a gene; V was cut back by 6 bases and J by 0 bases. The CDR3 loop reads CASTQGEWVNTEAFF. As DNA, the CDR3 is TGTGCCAGCACCCAGGGGGAGTGGGTGAACACTGAAGCTTTCTTT.

The chain has TRBV19 and TRBJ2-1; TRBD2 matches at 9 bases. CDR1 is LNHDA and CDR2 is SQIVND in the germline V gene (reference sequence). The CDR3 has 15 amino acids. Germline trimming cut 3 bases from V and 9 bases from J; bases unmatched to any gene: 9. The CDR3 nucleotides read TGTGCCAGTAGTATCTACCCGGGACTAGCCCCTGAGCAGTTCTTC. Translation gives CASSIYPGLAPEQFF.

V usage is TRBV27 and J usage is TRBJ2-2, with 8 bases lining up with TRBD2. The CDR3 is 16 amino acids. Unmatched junction bases numbered 7, after V lost 3 bases and J lost 4 bases. Germline CDR1 and CDR2: MNHEY and SMNVEV (reference sequence). CDR3 coding DNA: TGTGCCAGCAGTTTTGGCAGCGGGAGTATCACCGGGGAGCTGTTTTTT. Translation gives CASSFGSGSITGELFF.

This clonotype has a handful of counts. This sequence joins TRBV15 and TRBJ1-1; D unresolved. The CDR3 is made up of 13 amino acids. Germline values: CDR1 LNHNV, CDR2 YYDKDF (reference sequence). With 8 bases removed from V and 4 bases from J, the gap between germline ends came to 14 bases. The CDR3 region has the DNA TGTGCCACCGCGCCAGAGAGAACCACTGAAGCTTTCTTT. It yields the protein CATAPERTTEAFF.

This clonotype appeared many times. The V gene is TRBV19, the J gene TRBJ1-1; D is possibly TRBD1 (6 bases). There are 14 residues in the CDR3. Germline CDR1 LNHDA, CDR2 SQIVND (reference sequence). V was cut by 5 bases and J by 6 bases, with 16 bases left in between. The CDR3 sequence: CASSHSGGHAEAFF. The CDR3 bases are TGTGCCAGTAGTCACTCCGGGGGGCACGCTGAAGCTTTCTTT.

This clonotype was seen a handful of times. The V call is TRBV25-1, the J call TRBJ2-7; 8 bases map to TRBD2. The CDR3 is 14 residues long. The germline CDR1 and CDR2 sequences are MGHDK and SYGVNS. Germline trimming cut 4 bases from V and 1 base from J; bases unmatched to any gene: 3. The CDR3: CASSGGLGSYEQYF. DNA of the CDR3: TGTGCCAGCAGTGGGGGACTAGGTTCCTACGAGCAGTACTTC.